A selection of T cell receptor beta chains follows, all from one sample in a study of blood T cell repertoires in COVID-19. This table comes from immunoSEQ multiplex PCR, and its TCRdb copy is limited to in-frame clones, with some not included. The repertoire holds 150,000 to 180,000 clones, with 75% to 85% as singletons. Sequenced material: peripheral blood. Receptors originate from a woman aged 45-60 years with acute or convalescent COVID-19. CDR3s include the opening cysteine and the closing phenylalanine or tryptophan. The order of the fields is CDR3 DNA, CDR3 protein, clone size, D gene, V gene, J gene. The D gene is left open where the match is weak. Size values are once, few and many counts, or a class for expanded clones, and some rows have none.

CDR3 DNA: TGTGCCAGCAGGGGTAGCGGGGGGTACCAAGAGACCCAGTACTTC; CDR3 protein: CASRGSGGYQETQYF; clone size: .; D gene: TRBD2; V gene: TRBV3-1/TRBV3-2; J gene: TRBJ2-5
CDR3 DNA: TGTGCCAGCATCGAACAGAAGCACTATGGCTACACCTTC; CDR3 protein: CASIEQKHYGYTF; clone size: .; D gene: .; V gene: TRBV5-8; J gene: TRBJ1-2
CDR3 DNA: TGTGCCAGTAGTATGGTCCCCTTTCGCGGGGGCCTAAATAATTCACCCCTCCACTTT; CDR3 protein: CASSMVPFRGGLNNSPLHF; clone size: .; D gene: .; V gene: TRBV19; J gene: TRBJ1-6
CDR3 DNA: TGCAGCGTTTCTGGGCCTCGTTGGGGGACAGGGGGCTACGAGCAGTACTTC; CDR3 protein: CSVSGPRWGTGGYEQYF; clone size: .; D gene: TRBD1; V gene: TRBV29-1; J gene: TRBJ2-7
CDR3 DNA: TGTGCCAGCCGGTCCACAGGGGGCGCGGGCACCGGGGAGCTGTTTTTT; CDR3 protein: CASRSTGGAGTGELFF; clone size: .; D gene: TRBD1; V gene: TRBV4-2; J gene: TRBJ2-2
CDR3 DNA: TGTGCCAGCAGTTACATTACAGATGAGCAGTTCTTC; CDR3 protein: CASSYITDEQFF; clone size: .; D gene: .; V gene: TRBV6-6; J gene: TRBJ2-1
CDR3 DNA: TGTGCCACCAGTGATTTACCAACAGGGGAAGGGGGAGATACGCAGTATTTT; CDR3 protein: CATSDLPTGEGGDTQYF; clone size: .; D gene: TRBD1; V gene: TRBV24-1; J gene: TRBJ2-3
CDR3 DNA: TGTGCCAGCAGCAAGACGCTAGCGGACTCCTACGAGCAGTACTTC; CDR3 protein: CASSKTLADSYEQYF; clone size: .; D gene: TRBD2; V gene: TRBV5-4; J gene: TRBJ2-7
CDR3 DNA: TGTGCCAGCAGCTTAAAGCAGGGGGTGGCTAGATCGGAGCAGTACTTC; CDR3 protein: CASSLKQGVARSEQYF; clone size: .; D gene: TRBD1; V gene: TRBV7-2; J gene: TRBJ2-7
CDR3 DNA: TGTGCCACCAGTGATTTGAGGACTACCGGGACTAGCGGGAGGAATGAGCAGTTCTTC; CDR3 protein: CATSDLRTTGTSGRNEQFF; clone size: .; D gene: TRBD2; V gene: TRBV24-1; J gene: TRBJ2-1
CDR3 DNA: TGTGCCAGCAGCTTTTCCCAGGCAGCCCGCGGGGAGGGCTACACCTTC; CDR3 protein: CASSFSQAARGEGYTF; clone size: .; D gene: .; V gene: TRBV7-9; J gene: TRBJ1-2
CDR3 DNA: TGTGCCAGCATCGGGACTAGCCCCACCTACGAGCAGTACTTC; CDR3 protein: CASIGTSPTYEQYF; clone size: .; D gene: TRBD2; V gene: TRBV28; J gene: TRBJ2-7
CDR3 DNA: TGTGCCAGTAGTACTGGTCCGCCGGGGCCCCAGCATTTT; CDR3 protein: CASSTGPPGPQHF; clone size: few; D gene: .; V gene: TRBV19; J gene: TRBJ1-5
CDR3 DNA: TGTGCCAGCAGCCAAGGAACTAGCGGAACCTACAATGAGCAGTTCTTC; CDR3 protein: CASSQGTSGTYNEQFF; clone size: few; D gene: TRBD2; V gene: TRBV3-1/TRBV3-2; J gene: TRBJ2-1
CDR3 DNA: TGTGCCAGCTCACCGGTTGGACAGGGGGCTACTGGGGCCAACGTCCTGACTTTC; CDR3 protein: CASSPVGQGATGANVLTF; clone size: .; D gene: TRBD1; V gene: TRBV18; J gene: TRBJ2-6
CDR3 DNA: TGCGCCAGCAGCCACGGACTAGCGAGCGGGGAGCTGTTTTTT; CDR3 protein: CASSHGLASGELFF; clone size: .; D gene: TRBD2; V gene: TRBV4-3; J gene: TRBJ2-2
CDR3 DNA: TGTGCCAGCAGCCCCGCGAGGGCGGGTGGCAATCAGCCCCAGCATTTT; CDR3 protein: CASSPARAGGNQPQHF; clone size: .; D gene: .; V gene: TRBV6-2/TRBV6-3; J gene: TRBJ1-5
CDR3 DNA: TGTGCCAGCAGCCATGGAGGGACAGGGGATCAGCCCCAGCATTTT; CDR3 protein: CASSHGGTGDQPQHF; clone size: .; D gene: TRBD1; V gene: TRBV4-2; J gene: TRBJ1-5
CDR3 DNA: TGCGCCAGCAGCTTGGACAGGGGTGGAGATCAGCCCCAGCATTTT; CDR3 protein: CASSLDRGGDQPQHF; clone size: .; D gene: TRBD1; V gene: TRBV5-1; J gene: TRBJ1-5
CDR3 DNA: TGTGCCAGCAGCTCGGACAGGGGTAGAGACGGCTACACCTTC; CDR3 protein: CASSSDRGRDGYTF; clone size: .; D gene: TRBD1; V gene: TRBV5-6; J gene: TRBJ1-2
CDR3 DNA: TGTGCCAGCGGGGGCAATGGGGTAGGCAAAAACATTCAGTACTTC; CDR3 protein: CASGGNGVGKNIQYF; clone size: .; D gene: .; V gene: TRBV28; J gene: TRBJ2-4
CDR3 DNA: TGTGCCAGCTACAACCCTTCGTATGGCTACACCTTC; CDR3 protein: CASYNPSYGYTF; clone size: .; D gene: .; V gene: TRBV28; J gene: TRBJ1-2
CDR3 DNA: TGCGCCAGCAGCGATGGGGCTGAAGAGACCCAGTACTTC; CDR3 protein: CASSDGAEETQYF; clone size: few; D gene: .; V gene: TRBV5-1; J gene: TRBJ2-5
CDR3 DNA: TGTGCCAGCAGCGTAGGTAGCGGGAGCCCCTACGAGCAGTACTTC; CDR3 protein: CASSVGSGSPYEQYF; clone size: .; D gene: TRBD2; V gene: TRBV9; J gene: TRBJ2-7